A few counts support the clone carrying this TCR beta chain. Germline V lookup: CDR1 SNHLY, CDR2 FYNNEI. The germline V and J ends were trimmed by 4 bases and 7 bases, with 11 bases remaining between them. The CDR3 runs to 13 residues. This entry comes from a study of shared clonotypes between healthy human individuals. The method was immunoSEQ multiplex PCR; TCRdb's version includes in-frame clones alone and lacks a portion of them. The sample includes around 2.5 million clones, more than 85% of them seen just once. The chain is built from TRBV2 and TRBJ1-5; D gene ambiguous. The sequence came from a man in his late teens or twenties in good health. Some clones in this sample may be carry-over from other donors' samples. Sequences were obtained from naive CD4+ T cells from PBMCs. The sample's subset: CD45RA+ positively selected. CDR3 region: CASSGRVRQPQHF. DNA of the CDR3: TGTGCCAGCAGTGGCCGGGTCCGACAGCCCCAGCATTTT.